This T cell receptor beta chain was observed in a study of follicular helper T cells after annual influenza vaccination. Study information: For some subjects, blood spans the 2013-2014, 2014-2015 and 2015-2016 annual vaccinations.

This table comes from immunoSEQ multiplex PCR, and its TCRdb copy is limited to in-frame clones, with some not included. The profile shows about 11,000 clones, roughly 80% of them singletons. The time point: 2014-2015 season, pre-vaccination. The clonotype comes from an adult who received the influenza vaccine. The specimen was CXCR5- memory CD4+ T cells sorted from blood, collected on the day of influenza vaccination.

CDR3 nucleotide sequence: TGTGCCAGCAGCCCCGGGACTAGACAATCCTACAATGAGCAGTTCTTC. Translated, it gives CASSPGTRQSYNEQFF. The chain links TRBV7-2 to TRBJ2-1; TRBD2 aligns across 8 bases. Germline V CDR1 and CDR2: SGHTA, FQGNSA. CDR3 size: 16 residues. V gave up 5 bases and J gave up 1 base; unmatched junction bases: 7.